This T cell receptor beta chain came from a study of T cell responses to AZD1222 COVID-19 vaccine. Using immunoSEQ multiplex PCR, the repertoire was profiled, and TCRdb retains in-frame clones only, with some absent. Of approximately 150,000 clones in the sample, more than 80% were seen once. CDR3 length equals 16 residues. Trimming took 8 bases from V and 7 from J; bases not matched to a gene: 13. CDR1 is LGHNA, CDR2 YSLEER, per germline. This TCR was sampled from an adult in good health. The input for sequencing was peripheral blood, taken on day 0 of MenACWY control vaccination. The gene calls are TRBV4-3 and TRBJ2-3; TRBD2 matches at 12 bases. CDR3 region: CASGHPSGGAENTQYF. Written as DNA, the CDR3 is TGCGCCAGCGGGCATCCTAGCGGGGGGGCCGAGAATACGCAGTATTTT.